Following are 4 T cell receptor beta chains from one sample sequenced in a study of early T cells in non-severe SARS-CoV-2 infection. TCRdb ran MiXCR on the 5' RACE reads and lists one entry per CDR3 protein. The sample yields fewer than 75,000 distinct CDR3 sequences, around 20% seen once. Source: whole blood, taken at baseline. The receptors were gathered from an adult who was a healthcare worker with PCR-confirmed SARS-CoV-2 infection or an uninfected control (not recorded which).

V gene TRBV3-1 combines with J gene TRBJ1-6; TRBD1 aligns across 7 bases. Germline CDR1 LGHDT, CDR2 YNNKEL (reference sequence). The CDR3 is made up of 15 amino acids. The J segment lost 8 bases and the V segment lost 0 bases, leaving 4 bases of the junction unmatched. CDR3 in amino acids: CASSQDYRGYSPLHF. Written as DNA, the CDR3 is TGTGCCAGCAGCCAAGATTACAGGGGTTATTCACCCCTCCACTTT.

This clonotype was detected only a few times. V is TRBV5-8 and J is TRBJ1-1; the D gene is possibly TRBD1 (5 bases). This CDR3 has 14 residues. The germline CDR1 and CDR2 sequences are SGHTS and YDEGEE. Trimming took 5 bases from V and 5 from J, leaving 16 bases between them. The CDR3 DNA reads as TGTGCCAGCAGATTTAGAGGGGCTGGGACTGAAGCTTTCTTT. As protein: CASRFRGAGTEAFF.

The chain uses TRBV21-1 and TRBJ2-1; the table's D call of TRBD1 was not tested on the DNA. TRBV21-1 is marked as a pseudogene. CDR3 length: 16 residues. In nucleotides, the CDR3 is TGTGCCAGCAGCACGCGGACACGAATCCGCTACAATGAGCAGTTCTTC. Its translation: CASSTRTRIRYNEQFF.

This clonotype was detected many times. The gene calls are TRBV9 and TRBJ2-5; 7 nucleotides align to TRBD2. Germline V gene sequence: CDR1 SGDLS, CDR2 YYNGEE. The CDR3 is made up of 15 amino acids. The V gene end was trimmed by 4 bases and the J gene end by 1 base; junction bases not matched to a gene: 7. Written as DNA, the CDR3 is TGTGCCAGCAGCCAGCACGGGGGGAGCCAAGAGACCCAGTACTTC. Encoded protein: CASSQHGGSQETQYF.